This T cell receptor (beta chain) originates from a study of siplizumab effects on memory and regulatory T cells. The V gene lost 2 bases and the J gene lost 0 bases, with 8 bases spanning the gap. The CDR3 contains 15 residues. CDR1 and CDR2 from the germline V gene are MNHNY and SVGAGI (reference sequence). Cocultured for roughly 6 days at 37°C were the mixed lymphocyte reaction cells. Using immunoSEQ multiplex PCR, the repertoire was profiled, and TCRdb retains in-frame clones only, with some absent. Here the sample spans 6,500 to 7,500 clones, roughly 38% being singletons. With regard to this clone: What it recognizes is unknown.

This chain joins TRBV6-6 and TRBJ2-1; no clear D gene. This receptor was identified in a human donor in good health; the cells came from an allogeneic mixed lymphocyte reaction. Sample: CFSE-low (dividing) CD8+ T cells sorted from an allogeneic mixed lymphocyte reaction. CDR3 DNA sequence: TGTGCCAGCAGTTACATGGCGTCCTCCTACAATGAGCAGTTCTTC. This encodes CASSYMASSYNEQFF.